A single sample is the source of the 9 T cell receptor beta chains below, sequenced in a study of blood T cell repertoires in COVID-19. The repertoire was sequenced with immunoSEQ multiplex PCR; TCRdb's copy has only in-frame clones and lacks some. The sample lists 70,000 to 95,000 clones; 78% were seen once. Sequenced input: peripheral blood. These receptors came from a man in his 60s with COVID-19, enrolled during active disease.

This clone was counted between two and nine times. The chain has TRBV7-6 and TRBJ2-1; 8 bases match TRBD2. Trimming took 2 bases from V and 7 from J; bases not matched to a gene: 7. The CDR3 is 15 residues long. Germline values: CDR1 SGHVS, CDR2 FNYEAQ. The CDR3 coding sequence is TGTGCCAGCAGCTTAAATGCGGGAGGCTCAAATGAGCAGTTCTTC. It translates to CASSLNAGGSNEQFF.

The genes are TRBV7-8 and TRBJ1-6; no clear D. The V gene lost 7 bases and the J gene lost 9 bases, with 16 bases spanning the gap. CDR1 is SGHVS and CDR2 is FQNEAQ in the germline V gene. This CDR3 region has 14 residues. The DNA for the CDR3 is TGTGCCAGCACCGTCTCCGCGGGTGTTTCACCCCTCCACTTT. Its translation is CASTVSAGVSPLHF.

The chain is built from TRBV6-6 and TRBJ1-2, with 8 nucleotides matching TRBD1. Germline V CDR1 and CDR2: MNHNY, SVGAGI (reference sequence). This CDR3 contains 15 residues. J gave up 8 bases and V 4 bases, and 12 bases lay outside the gene matches. Here the CDR3 reads CASSSSDRGAEGYTF. CDR3 nucleotide sequence: TGTGCCAGCAGTTCTTCCGACAGGGGCGCAGAGGGCTACACCTTC.

This chain's CDR3 is CASSVDSTYEQYF. The CDR3 coding sequence is TGTGCCAGCAGCGTGGACAGTACCTACGAGCAGTACTTC. V is TRBV5-4 and J is TRBJ2-7; possible D gene TRBD1, 6 bases. This CDR3 region has 13 residues. Trimming left V 4 bases short and J 2 bases short, with 10 bases between. Germline CDR1 and CDR2: SGHNT and YYREEE (reference sequence).

This chain links TRBV19 with TRBJ2-5; D not resolved. CDR3 size: 11 residues. Germline V gives CDR1 LNHDA, CDR2 SQIVND (reference sequence). V was shortened by 9 bases and J by 2 bases, with 7 bases between the two germline ends. The CDR3 nucleotides read TGTGCCAGCCGAGCGCAAGAGACCCAGTACTTC. Its protein is CASRAQETQYF.

The table lists this clone with a few counts. The DNA for the CDR3 is TGTGCCAGCAGCCTTACAGCGGTCGAGCAGTTCTTC. As protein: CASSLTAVEQFF. The chain recombines TRBV12-3 or TRBV12-4 with TRBJ2-1; a possible D gene is TRBD2 (5 bases). This CDR3 is built from 12 residues. V lost 6 bases and J 10 bases, leaving 13 bases between the germline ends.

This chain joins TRBV5-1 and TRBJ2-7, with 13 bases identical to TRBD2. Germline CDR1 SGHRS, CDR2 YFSETQ. V lost 3 bases and J lost 2; bases outside the gene matches: 17. CDR3 size: 20 residues. In nucleotides, the CDR3 is TGCGCCAGCAGCTCGAACGTAAGACTAGCGGGAGGCATATTAACCTACGAGCAGTACTTC. Protein sequence: CASSSNVRLAGGILTYEQYF.

The chain joins TRBV29-1 to TRBJ1-1; D remains ambiguous. CDR1 SQVTM and CDR2 ANQGSEA come from the germline V gene. The V end was cut by 4 bases, the J end by 7 bases, with 7 bases between. This CDR3 spans 10 amino acids. CDR3 in amino acids: CSVADIEAFF. CDR3 DNA sequence: TGCAGCGTTGCAGATATTGAAGCTTTCTTT. The variable domain in full, with the rest retrieved from reference TRBV29-1 and TRBJ1-1, is SAVISQKPSRDICQRGTSLTIQCQVDSQVTMMFWYRQQPGQSLTLIATANQGSEATYESGFVIDKFPISRPNLTFSTLTVSNMSPEDSSIYLCSVADIEAFFGQGTRLTVV.

The chain links TRBV19 to TRBJ2-1; 11 bases agree with TRBD2. With 3 bases clipped from V and 12 bases from J, the junction kept 7 bases outside the gene matches. The germline CDR1 and CDR2 sequences are LNHDA and SQIVND (reference sequence). The length of the CDR3 is 14 residues. The CDR3 coding sequence is TGTGCCAGTAGTATGCCGGGTAGCGGGGGGGTGCAGTTCTTC. This codes for CASSMPGSGGVQFF.